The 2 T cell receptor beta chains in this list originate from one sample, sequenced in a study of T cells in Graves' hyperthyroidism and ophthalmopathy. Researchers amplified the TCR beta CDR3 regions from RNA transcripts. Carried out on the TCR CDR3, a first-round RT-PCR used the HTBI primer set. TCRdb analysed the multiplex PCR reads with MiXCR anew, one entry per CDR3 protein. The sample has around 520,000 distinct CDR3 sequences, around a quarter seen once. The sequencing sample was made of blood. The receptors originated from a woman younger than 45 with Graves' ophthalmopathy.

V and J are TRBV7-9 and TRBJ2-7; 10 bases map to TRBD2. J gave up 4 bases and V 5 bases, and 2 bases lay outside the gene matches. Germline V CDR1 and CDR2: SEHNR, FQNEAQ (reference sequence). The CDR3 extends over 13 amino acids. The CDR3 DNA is TGTGCCAGCAGCCCTAGCGGGAGATACGAGCAGTACTTC. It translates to CASSPSGRYEQYF.

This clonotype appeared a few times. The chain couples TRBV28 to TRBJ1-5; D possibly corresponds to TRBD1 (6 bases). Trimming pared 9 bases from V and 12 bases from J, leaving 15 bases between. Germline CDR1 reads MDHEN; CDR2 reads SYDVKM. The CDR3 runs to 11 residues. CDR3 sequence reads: CASKQGPLQHF. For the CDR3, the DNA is TGTGCCAGTAAACAGGGTCCCCTCCAGCATTTT. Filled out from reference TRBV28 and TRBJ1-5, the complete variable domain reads DVKVTQSSRYLVKRTGEKVFLECVQDMDHENMFWYRQDPGLGLRLIYFSYDVKMKEKGDIPEGYSVSREKKERFSLILESASTNQTSMYLCASKQGPLQHFGDGTRLSIL.